Presented here are 17 T cell receptor beta chains from one specimen sequenced in a study of blood T cell repertoires in COVID-19. The repertoire was sequenced with immunoSEQ multiplex PCR; TCRdb's copy has only in-frame clones and lacks some. The table lists approximately 160,000 clones, approximately 88% of them singletons, with 2.5% to 3.5% in the top ten. The specimen was peripheral blood. The receptors shown here come from a woman aged 60 to 75 with acute or convalescent COVID-19.

This clone was recorded once. V usage is TRBV12-3 or TRBV12-4 and J usage is TRBJ2-7, with a tentative D call TRBD1 (6 bases). With 8 bases removed from V and 2 bases from J, the gap between germline ends came to 13 bases. The CDR3 is 13 amino acids. DNA of the CDR3: TGTGCCAGCGGTCCCACAGGGACCTACGAGCAGTACTTC. Encoded protein: CASGPTGTYEQYF.

The gene calls are TRBV29-1 and TRBJ2-7, with D maybe TRBD1 (6 bases). V was pared by 0 bases and J by 9 bases, with 15 bases between. Per the germline V gene, CDR1 is SQVTM and CDR2 is ANQGSEA. CDR3 length: 13 residues. The CDR3 DNA is TGCAGCGTTGAAGATCGACAGGACGGTGTGCAGTACTTC. It specifies CSVEDRQDGVQYF.

This chain uses TRBV27 with TRBJ1-2, with 8 nucleotides matching TRBD1. V was pared by 6 bases and J by 2 bases, with 5 bases of the junction left unmatched. Germline values: CDR1 MNHEY, CDR2 SMNVEV (reference sequence). CDR3 length: 14 amino acids. The CDR3 sequence is CASSFTGGNYGYTF. As DNA, the CDR3 is TGTGCCAGCAGCTTCACAGGGGGGAACTATGGCTACACCTTC.

In its sample, this clone was seen once. V is TRBV7-2 and J is TRBJ1-2, with D unresolved. The CDR3 runs to 13 residues. The germline V and J ends were trimmed by 3 bases and 8 bases, with 13 bases remaining between them. Germline V gives CDR1 SGHTA, CDR2 FQGNSA. The CDR3 DNA follows: TGTGCCAGCAGCTTGGGCCGGGGAAACGGCTACACCTTC. It encodes CASSLGRGNGYTF.

This clone has more than one count but fewer than ten. The chain links TRBV5-4 to TRBJ1-4; D might be TRBD1 (6 bases). V was shortened by 2 bases and J by 8 bases, with 19 bases between the two germline ends. The length of the CDR3 is 16 residues. CDR1 and CDR2 from the germline V gene are SGHNT and YYREEE (reference sequence). The CDR3 sequence: CASSFGGQIGGEKLFF. CDR3 coding DNA: TGTGCCAGCAGCTTCGGCGGACAGATTGGTGGCGAAAAACTGTTTTTT.

V and J are TRBV5-5 and TRBJ1-2, with TRBD1 matching 7 bases. The CDR3 loop spans 14 amino acids. The germline V gene has CDR1 SGHKS and CDR2 YYEKEE (reference sequence). V lost 3 bases to trimming and J lost 4 bases; unmatched junction nucleotides: 6. CDR3 DNA: TGTGCCAGCAGCTCCACCGGGACAGTCTATGGCTACACCTTC. Protein: CASSSTGTVYGYTF.

A note on this clone: The same CDR3 is also encoded by other DNA sequences in this sample. This chain links TRBV28 with TRBJ1-1; the D gene is possibly TRBD1 (5 bases). CDR3 length: 14 residues. Deletions cut 4 bases from V and 1 base from J, with 10 bases between. CDR1 MDHEN and CDR2 SYDVKM come from the germline V gene. The CDR3 loop reads CASSSPDRNTEAFF. As DNA, the CDR3 is TGTGCCAGCAGTTCCCCCGACAGGAACACTGAAGCTTTCTTT.

This clone was found a few times. The V and J genes are TRBV6-5 and TRBJ1-5, with D possibly being TRBD1 (6 bases). Trimming stripped 6 bases from V and 0 bases from J, with 9 bases between. The CDR3 sequence is 14 residues long. Germline lookup yields CDR1 MNHEY and CDR2 SVGAGI. The DNA of the CDR3 is TGTGCCAGCAGCGACAGGAATAGCAATCAGCCCCAGCATTTT. This encodes CASSDRNSNQPQHF.

The V gene is TRBV5-4, the J gene TRBJ1-1, with 8 nucleotides matching TRBD1. The CDR3 consists of 14 residues. Trimming took 3 bases from V and 6 from J; bases not matched to a gene: 7. From germline, CDR1 is SGHNT and CDR2 YYREEE (reference sequence). The chain's CDR3 is CASSSRQGMSEAFF. The DNA for the CDR3 is TGTGCCAGCAGCTCTCGACAGGGGATGTCTGAAGCTTTCTTT.

Concerning this clone: An end of the junction differs from the germline gene, which may be a read error. This chain connects TRBV29-1 to TRBJ1-1, with TRBD1 as a possible D gene (5 bases). Germline V gene lookup returns CDR1 SQVTM and CDR2 ANQGSEA. CDR3 length: 18 residues. The CDR3 sequence: CSFEGNLGLRRRNTEAFF. CDR3 DNA: TGCAGCTTTGAAGGTAACCTGGGACTCCGGAGAAGGAACACTGAAGCTTTCTTT.

The gene calls are TRBV28 and TRBJ1-2; D might be TRBD1 (5 bases). The CDR3 length is 16 residues. The ends were cut back, 6 bases at V and 2 bases at J, with 19 bases in the middle. The germline gives CDR1 MDHEN, CDR2 SYDVKM. CDR3 coding DNA: TGTGCCAGCAGCGTTGGGTGGCAGGGAAGGAACTATGGCTACACCTTC. This sequence encodes CASSVGWQGRNYGYTF.

The V and J genes are TRBV30 and TRBJ2-5; 9 bases align to TRBD2. Germline assignment: CDR1 GTSNPN and CDR2 SVGIG (reference sequence). V shed 5 bases and J 1 base; nucleotides not matched to a gene: 2. The length of the CDR3 is 13 residues. The CDR3 here is CAWGGGAQETQYF. CDR3 nucleotide sequence: TGTGCCTGGGGCGGGGGGGCCCAAGAGACCCAGTACTTC.

This clone was picked up a small number of times. This chain uses TRBV3-1 (or the pseudogene TRBV3-2) with TRBJ1-2; 7 nucleotides agree with TRBD1. This CDR3 is built from 15 residues. V was pared by 1 base and J by 0 bases, with 2 bases of the junction left unmatched. Germline V gene lookup returns CDR1 LGHDT and CDR2 YNNKEL (reference sequence). The CDR3: CASSQGQGSNYGYTF. The CDR3 DNA reads TGTGCCAGCAGCCAAGGACAGGGCTCTAACTATGGCTACACCTTC.

The chain employs TRBV5-1 and TRBJ1-2, with TRBD1 matching 7 bases. V lost 4 bases to trimming and J lost 0 bases; unmatched junction nucleotides: 6. This CDR3 spans 15 amino acids. Germline V gives CDR1 SGHRS, CDR2 YFSETQ. This CDR3 is CASSASGGPNYGYTF. The CDR3, as DNA: TGCGCCAGCAGCGCTTCAGGGGGTCCTAACTATGGCTACACCTTC.

The genes are TRBV5-6 and TRBJ1-2, with D possibly being TRBD1 (5 bases). V lost 4 bases and J lost 2, with 12 bases in between. The CDR3 covers 14 residues. CDR1 SGHDT and CDR2 YYEEEE come from the germline V gene. The CDR3 region is CASSATGVNYGYTF. The CDR3 bases are TGTGCCAGCAGCGCAACAGGAGTCAACTATGGCTACACCTTC.

The DNA of the CDR3 is TGCGCCAGCAGCTTGGGGCGACCAGGGTTAGAGACCCAGTACTTC. Translating it yields CASSLGRPGLETQYF. The V and J genes are TRBV5-1 and TRBJ2-5; D possibly corresponds to TRBD1 (5 bases). This CDR3 contains 15 residues. The ends were cut back, 0 bases at V and 4 bases at J, with 13 bases in the middle. The V gene's germline CDR1 is SGHRS and CDR2 YFSETQ.

The CDR3 coding sequence is TGTGCCAGCAGCTCCCTGACAGGTTATTATGGCTACACCTTC. Translating gives CASSSLTGYYGYTF. V and J are TRBV5-5 and TRBJ1-2; possibly TRBD1 for D (6 bases). Trimming took off 3 bases at V and 5 bases at J, with 14 bases between the two ends. This CDR3 comprises 14 residues. The germline CDR1 and CDR2 sequences are SGHKS and YYEKEE (reference sequence).